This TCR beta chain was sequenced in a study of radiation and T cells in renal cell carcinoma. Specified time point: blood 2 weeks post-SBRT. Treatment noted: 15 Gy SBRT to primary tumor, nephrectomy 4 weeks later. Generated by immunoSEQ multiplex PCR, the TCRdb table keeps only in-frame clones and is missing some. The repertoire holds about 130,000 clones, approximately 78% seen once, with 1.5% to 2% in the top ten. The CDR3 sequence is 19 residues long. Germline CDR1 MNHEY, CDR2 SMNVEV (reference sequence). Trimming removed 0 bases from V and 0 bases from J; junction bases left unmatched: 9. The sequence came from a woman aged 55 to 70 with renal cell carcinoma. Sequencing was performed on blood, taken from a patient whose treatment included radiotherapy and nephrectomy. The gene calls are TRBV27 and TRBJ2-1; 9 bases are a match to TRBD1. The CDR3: CASSLSRTGERGSYNEQFF. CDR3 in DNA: TGTGCCAGCAGTTTATCTCGGACAGGGGAGAGGGGCTCCTACAATGAGCAGTTCTTC.